This TCR beta chain was identified during a study of T cell responses to AZD1222 COVID-19 vaccine. CDR1 is SGHRS and CDR2 is YFSETQ in the germline V gene. CDR3 length: 15 residues. V dropped 4 bases and J dropped 1 base, with 14 bases sitting between them. A remark on this clone: No antigen is known for it.

Assay used: immunoSEQ multiplex PCR; TCRdb lists only in-frame clones, some missing. The sample contains more than 95,000 clones, roughly 92% of which appear only once. Regarding the study as a whole: Donors in the cohort were predominantly white British and more often female, and clonal diversity was possibly underestimated.

The receptor's source is an adult in good health. The chain couples TRBV5-1 to TRBJ1-1, with a possible D match to TRBD1 (5 bases). This specimen was peripheral blood, taken on day 0 of AZD1222 vaccination. The CDR3 spells CASSPEDSRNTEAFF. The CDR3 nucleotides are TGCGCCAGCAGCCCGGAAGACAGCCGGAACACTGAAGCTTTCTTT.